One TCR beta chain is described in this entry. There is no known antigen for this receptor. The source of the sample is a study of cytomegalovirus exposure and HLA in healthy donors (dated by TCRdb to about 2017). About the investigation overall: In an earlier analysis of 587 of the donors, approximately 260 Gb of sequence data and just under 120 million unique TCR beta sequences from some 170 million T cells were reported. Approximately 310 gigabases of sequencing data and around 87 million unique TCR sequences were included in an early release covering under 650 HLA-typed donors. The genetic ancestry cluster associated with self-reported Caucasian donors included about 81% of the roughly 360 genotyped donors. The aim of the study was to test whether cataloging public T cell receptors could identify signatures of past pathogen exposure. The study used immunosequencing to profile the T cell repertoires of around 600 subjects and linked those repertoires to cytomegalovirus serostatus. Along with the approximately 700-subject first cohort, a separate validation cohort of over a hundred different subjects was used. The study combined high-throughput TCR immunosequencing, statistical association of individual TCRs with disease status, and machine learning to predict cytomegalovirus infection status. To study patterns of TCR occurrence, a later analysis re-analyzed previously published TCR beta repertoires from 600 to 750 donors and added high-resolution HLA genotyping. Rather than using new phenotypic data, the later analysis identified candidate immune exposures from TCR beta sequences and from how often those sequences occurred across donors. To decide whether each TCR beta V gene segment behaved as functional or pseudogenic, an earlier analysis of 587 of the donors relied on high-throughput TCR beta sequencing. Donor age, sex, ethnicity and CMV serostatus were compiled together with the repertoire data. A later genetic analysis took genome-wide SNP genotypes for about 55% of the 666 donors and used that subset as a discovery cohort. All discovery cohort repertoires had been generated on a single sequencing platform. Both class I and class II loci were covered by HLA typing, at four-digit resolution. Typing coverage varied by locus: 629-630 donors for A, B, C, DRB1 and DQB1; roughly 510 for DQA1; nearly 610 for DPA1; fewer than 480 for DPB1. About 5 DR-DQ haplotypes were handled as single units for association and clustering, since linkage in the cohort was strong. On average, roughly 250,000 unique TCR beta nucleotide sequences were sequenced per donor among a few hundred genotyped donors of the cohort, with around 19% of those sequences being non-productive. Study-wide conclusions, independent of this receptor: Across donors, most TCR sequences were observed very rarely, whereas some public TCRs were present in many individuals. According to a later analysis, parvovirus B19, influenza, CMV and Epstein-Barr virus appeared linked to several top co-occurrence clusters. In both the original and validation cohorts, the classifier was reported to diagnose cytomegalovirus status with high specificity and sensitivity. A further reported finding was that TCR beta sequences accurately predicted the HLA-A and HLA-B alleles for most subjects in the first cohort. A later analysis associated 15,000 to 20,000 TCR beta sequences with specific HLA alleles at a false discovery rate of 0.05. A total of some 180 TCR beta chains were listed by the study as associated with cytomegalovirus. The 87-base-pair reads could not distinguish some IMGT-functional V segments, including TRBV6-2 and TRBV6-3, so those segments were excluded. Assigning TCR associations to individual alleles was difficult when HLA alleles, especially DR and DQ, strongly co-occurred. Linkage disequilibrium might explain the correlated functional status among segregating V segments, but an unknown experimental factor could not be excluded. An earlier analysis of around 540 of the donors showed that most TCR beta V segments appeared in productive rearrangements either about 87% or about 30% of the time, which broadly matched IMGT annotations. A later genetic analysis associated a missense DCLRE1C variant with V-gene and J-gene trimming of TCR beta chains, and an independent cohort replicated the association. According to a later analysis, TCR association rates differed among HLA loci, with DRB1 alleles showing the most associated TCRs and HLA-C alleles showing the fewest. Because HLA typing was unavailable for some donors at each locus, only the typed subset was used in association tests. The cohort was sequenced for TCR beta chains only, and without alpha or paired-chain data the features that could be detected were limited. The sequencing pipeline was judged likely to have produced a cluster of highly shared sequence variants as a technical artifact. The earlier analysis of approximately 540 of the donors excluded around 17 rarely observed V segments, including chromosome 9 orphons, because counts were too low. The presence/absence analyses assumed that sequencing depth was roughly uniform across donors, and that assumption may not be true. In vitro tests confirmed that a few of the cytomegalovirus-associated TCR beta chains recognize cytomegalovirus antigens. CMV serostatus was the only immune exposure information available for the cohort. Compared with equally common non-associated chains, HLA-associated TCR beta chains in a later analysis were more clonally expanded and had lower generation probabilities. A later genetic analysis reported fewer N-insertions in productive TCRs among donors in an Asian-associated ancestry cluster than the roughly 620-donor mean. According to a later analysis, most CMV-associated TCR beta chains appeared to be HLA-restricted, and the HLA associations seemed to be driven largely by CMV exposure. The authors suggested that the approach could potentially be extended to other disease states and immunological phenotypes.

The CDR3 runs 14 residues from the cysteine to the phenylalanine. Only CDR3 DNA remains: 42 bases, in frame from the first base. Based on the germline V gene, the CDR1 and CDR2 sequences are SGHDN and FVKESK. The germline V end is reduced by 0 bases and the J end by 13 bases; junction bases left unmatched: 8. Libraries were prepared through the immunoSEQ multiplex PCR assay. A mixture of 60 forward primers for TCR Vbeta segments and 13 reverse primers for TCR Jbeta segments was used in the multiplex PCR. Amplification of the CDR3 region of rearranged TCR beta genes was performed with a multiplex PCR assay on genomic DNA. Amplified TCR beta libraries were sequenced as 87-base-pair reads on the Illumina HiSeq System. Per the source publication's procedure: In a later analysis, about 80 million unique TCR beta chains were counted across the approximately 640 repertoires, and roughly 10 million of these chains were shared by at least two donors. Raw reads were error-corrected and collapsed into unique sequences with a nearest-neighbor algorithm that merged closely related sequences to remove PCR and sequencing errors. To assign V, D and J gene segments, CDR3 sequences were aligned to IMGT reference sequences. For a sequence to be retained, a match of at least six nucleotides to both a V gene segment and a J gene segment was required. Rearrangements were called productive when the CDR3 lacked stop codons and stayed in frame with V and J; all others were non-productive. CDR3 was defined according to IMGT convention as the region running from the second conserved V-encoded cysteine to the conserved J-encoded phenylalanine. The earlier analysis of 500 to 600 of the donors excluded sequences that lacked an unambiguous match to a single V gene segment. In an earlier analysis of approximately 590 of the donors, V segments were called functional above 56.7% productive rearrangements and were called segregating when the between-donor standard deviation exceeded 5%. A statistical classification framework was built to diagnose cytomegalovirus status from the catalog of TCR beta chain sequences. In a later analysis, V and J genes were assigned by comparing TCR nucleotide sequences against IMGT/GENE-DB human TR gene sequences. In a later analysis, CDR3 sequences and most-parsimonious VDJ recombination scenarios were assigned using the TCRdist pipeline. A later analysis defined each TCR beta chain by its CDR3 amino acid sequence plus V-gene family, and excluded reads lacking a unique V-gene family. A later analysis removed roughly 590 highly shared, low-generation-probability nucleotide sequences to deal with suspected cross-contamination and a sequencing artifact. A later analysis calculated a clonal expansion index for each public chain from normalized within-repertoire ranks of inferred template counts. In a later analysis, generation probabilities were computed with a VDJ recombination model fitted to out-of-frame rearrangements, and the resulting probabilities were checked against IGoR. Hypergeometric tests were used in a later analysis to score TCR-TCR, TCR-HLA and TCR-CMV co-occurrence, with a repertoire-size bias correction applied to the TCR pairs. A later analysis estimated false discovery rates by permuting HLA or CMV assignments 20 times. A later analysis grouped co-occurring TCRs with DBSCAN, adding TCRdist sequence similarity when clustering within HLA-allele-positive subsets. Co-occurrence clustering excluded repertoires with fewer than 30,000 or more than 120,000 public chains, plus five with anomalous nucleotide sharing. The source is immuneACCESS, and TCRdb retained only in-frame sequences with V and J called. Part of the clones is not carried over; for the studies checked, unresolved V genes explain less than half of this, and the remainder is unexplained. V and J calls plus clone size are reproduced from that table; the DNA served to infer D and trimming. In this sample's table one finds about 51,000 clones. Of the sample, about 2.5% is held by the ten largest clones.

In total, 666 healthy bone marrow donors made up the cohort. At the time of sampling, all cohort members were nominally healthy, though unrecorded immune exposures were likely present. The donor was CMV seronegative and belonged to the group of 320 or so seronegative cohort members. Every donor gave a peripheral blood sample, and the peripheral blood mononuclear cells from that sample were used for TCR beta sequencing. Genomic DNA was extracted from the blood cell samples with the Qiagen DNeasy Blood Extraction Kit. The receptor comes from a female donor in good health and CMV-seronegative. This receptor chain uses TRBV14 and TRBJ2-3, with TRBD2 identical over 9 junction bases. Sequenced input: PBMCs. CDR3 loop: CASSQDRASGVEYF. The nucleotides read TGTGCCAGCAGCCAAGATCGGGCTAGCGGGGTTGAGTATTTT.